The clone carrying this T cell receptor (beta chain) was counted ten times or more. The source of the sample is a study of T cells in Graves' hyperthyroidism and ophthalmopathy. Study details: Blood was drawn when the patient was first diagnosed and still untreated.

What was amplified from RNA transcripts were TCR beta CDR3 regions. TCR CDR3 underwent first-round RT-PCR with the HTBI primer set. TCRdb re-derived calls from the multiplex PCR reads in MiXCR, one entry per CDR3 protein. The sample contains around 690,000 distinct CDR3 sequences, around 15% of which appear only once. Germline CDR1 reads SGHTS; CDR2 reads YDEGEE. This CDR3 has 10 residues. Trimming cost V 4 bases and J 7 bases, with 5 bases left between them. The study excluded patients with uncontrolled infection, other autoimmune disease, pregnancy or lactation. Fresh 10 ml peripheral blood yielded PBMCs.

The receptor comes from a man over 45 with Graves' hyperthyroidism. The chain employs TRBV5-8 and TRBJ1-2; D not resolved. Source material: blood. The DNA for the CDR3 is TGTGCCAGCAGCCTCATTGGCTACACCTTC. Translating it yields CASSLIGYTF. Combining the CDR3 with reference TRBV5-8 and TRBJ1-2 gives the whole variable domain EAGVTQSPTHLIKTRGQQATLRCSPISGHTSVYWYQQALGLGLQFLLWYDEGEERNRGNFPPRFSGRQFPNYSSELNVNALELEDSALYLCASSLIGYTFGSGTRLTVV.